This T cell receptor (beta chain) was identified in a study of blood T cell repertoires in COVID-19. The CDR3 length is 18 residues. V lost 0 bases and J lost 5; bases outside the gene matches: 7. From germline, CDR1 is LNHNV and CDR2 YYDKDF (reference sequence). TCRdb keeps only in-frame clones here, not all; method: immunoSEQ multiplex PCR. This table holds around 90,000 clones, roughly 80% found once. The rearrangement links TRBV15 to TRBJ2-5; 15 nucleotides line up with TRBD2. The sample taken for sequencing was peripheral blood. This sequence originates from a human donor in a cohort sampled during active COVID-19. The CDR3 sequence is CATSREGLAGGPRETQYF. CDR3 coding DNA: TGTGCCACCAGCAGAGAAGGACTAGCGGGAGGGCCTCGGGAGACCCAGTACTTC. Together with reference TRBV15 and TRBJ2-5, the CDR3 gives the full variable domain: DAMVIQNPRYQVTQFGKPVTLSCSQTLNHNVMYWYQQKSSQAPKLLFHYYDKDFNNEADTPDNFQSRRPNTSFCFLDIRSPGLGDTAMYLCATSREGLAGGPRETQYFGPGTRLLVL.